The 10 T cell receptor beta chains below come from one sample, sequenced in a study of response to subunit inactivated influenza vaccine. TCRdb re-called the RT-PCR reads through MiXCR, storing one row per CDR3 protein. The profile covers roughly 780,000 distinct CDR3 sequences, with less than 20% appearing a single time and approximately 10% taken by the ten largest. The sequenced sample was PBMCs from blood, obtained about 5 days after vaccination. Receptors originate from a man in his forties or fifties who received an inactivated influenza vaccine.

This clonotype was seen only a few times. This sequence may be a read error, since a much larger clone differs from it by one base. The chain has TRBV12-3 or TRBV12-4 and TRBJ1-1; 8 nucleotides match TRBD1. The V and J ends lost 4 bases and 6 bases, in that order; junction bases with no gene match: 1. The CDR3 runs to 12 residues. This CDR3 reads CASSWTGSEAFF. DNA of the CDR3: TGTGCCAGCAGTTGGACAGGGTCTGAAGCTTTCTTT.

The gene calls are TRBV11-2 and TRBJ2-7; a possible D gene is TRBD1 (6 bases). Trimming stripped 4 bases from V and 2 bases from J, with 12 bases between. CDR1 is SGHAT and CDR2 is FQNNGV in the germline V gene. CDR3 size: 14 residues. The CDR3 nucleotides read TGTGCCAGCAGCTGGGGCAGGGGCCCCTACGAGCAGTACTTC. This codes for CASSWGRGPYEQYF.

The chain uses TRBV5-1 and TRBJ2-1, with TRBD2 matching 10 bases. The ends lost 4 bases at V and 1 base at J; junction bases unmatched: 5. Germline CDR1 reads SGHRS; CDR2 reads YFSETQ. The CDR3 runs to 16 residues. Written as DNA, the CDR3 is TGCGCCAGCAGCCTCGAACTAGCGGGGTCCTACAATGAGCAGTTCTTC. This codes for CASSLELAGSYNEQFF.

The chain carries TRBV6-1 and TRBJ1-1; D is uncertain. Trimming removed 6 bases from V and 10 bases from J, with 12 bases in between. The CDR3 extends over 11 amino acids. Germline V gene sequence: CDR1 MNHNS, CDR2 SASEGT. CDR3 amino acids: CASRTSGGAFF. In DNA form, the CDR3 reads TGTGCCAGCAGGACCTCCGGAGGAGCTTTCTTT.

This clonotype was seen a handful of times. The chain combines TRBV7-2 with TRBJ2-5; D tentatively reads TRBD1 or TRBD2 (5 bases each). The CDR3 extends over 13 amino acids. The V gene's germline CDR1 is SGHTA and CDR2 FQGNSA. Trimming removed 3 bases from V and 7 bases from J, with 12 bases in between. The CDR3 nucleotides are TGTGCCAGCAGCTTTCAGCAGGGACGGACCCAGTACTTC. This encodes CASSFQQGRTQYF.

This clonotype turned up a few times. The V call is TRBV24-1, the J call TRBJ1-2, with 9 bases aligning to TRBD1. Trimming at V came to 4 bases and at J to 4 bases, leaving 3 bases not matched to a gene. This CDR3 contains 14 residues. Germline values: CDR1 KGHDR, CDR2 SFDVKD. The CDR3 DNA reads TGTGCCACCAGTGACCCGGGACAGGGCTATGGCTACACCTTC. This translates into CATSDPGQGYGYTF.

In this sample, this clonotype turned up a few times. The rearrangement links TRBV12-3 or TRBV12-4 to TRBJ1-2; the match to TRBD1 covers 7 bases. The CDR3 is made up of 12 amino acids. Trimming cost V 6 bases and J 5 bases; bases outside gene matches: 3. Here the CDR3 reads CASRDREYGYTF. The CDR3 region has the DNA TGTGCCAGCAGAGACAGGGAGTATGGCTACACCTTC.

CDR3 in DNA: TGTGCCAGCAGTTACGTCGCAGGGGATCCAGATACGCAGTATTTT. Encoded protein: CASSYVAGDPDTQYF. The chain recombines TRBV6-2 or TRBV6-3 with TRBJ2-3, with D tentatively TRBD1 (6 bases). The V gene lost 2 bases and the J gene lost 4 bases, with 13 bases spanning the gap. The germline V gene encodes CDR1 MNHEY and CDR2 SVGEGT. The CDR3 is made up of 15 amino acids.

The chain recombines TRBV19 with TRBJ1-1; 7 nucleotides line up with TRBD1. Unmatched junction bases numbered 3, after V lost 5 bases and J lost 0 bases. The CDR3 contains 14 residues. In germline, CDR1 is LNHDA, CDR2 SQIVND (reference sequence). Here the CDR3 reads CASSATGMNTEAFF. The CDR3 nucleotides read TGTGCCAGTAGTGCGACAGGGATGAACACTGAAGCTTTCTTT.

V usage is TRBV25-1 and J usage is TRBJ2-5, with D possibly matching TRBD2 (7 bases). Germline CDR1 is MGHDK and CDR2 is SYGVNS. The V gene lost 6 bases and the J gene lost 5 bases, with 19 bases spanning the gap. The CDR3 contains 15 residues. The CDR3 protein is CASRKGGGPSETQYF. CDR3 nucleotides: TGTGCCAGCAGAAAGGGGGGGGGCCCTTCGGAGACCCAGTACTTC.